This TCR beta chain was sequenced for a study of chemoradiotherapy in HPV16-positive cancers (dated by TCRdb to about 2022). Study-level background: Using functional T-cell assays on cells from a couple of HPV16-positive patients, the researchers defined candidate HPV-specific T-cell clones and common TCR motifs. The study asked whether T-cell immunity against the HPV oncoproteins E6 and E7 changes during chemoradiotherapy and whether it affects survival. The candidate HPV-specific TCRs and motifs were subsequently tracked in TCR repertoires obtained from fewer than 95 patients with HPV-related cancers. Study-level results and caveats: The functional definition of HPV-specific T cells came from only a couple of HPV16-positive patients, and the survival association was reported for HPV16-positive patients. Among HPV16-positive patients, expansion of HPV-responsive T cells during chemoradiotherapy was associated with better recurrence-free survival. Expansion of candidate HPV-specific clones and E7-related TCR motifs was observed in the tumor microenvironment during treatment, whereas no such expansion was observed for non-HPV-specific T cells.

The CDR3 holds 15 amino acids from the cysteine to the phenylalanine. Only the CDR3 portion is preserved as DNA: 45 bases, with reading frame beginning at the first base. Via the germline V gene, CDR1 is SGHTA and CDR2 FQGNSA. At the junction V is shortened by 1 base and J by 8 bases; bases outside the gene matches: 4. Because repertoires were sampled repeatedly during chemoradiotherapy, clonal expansion in the tumor microenvironment could be followed. A note on this clone: Its antigen is unknown. There are no base qualities to consult, and no much larger clone falls within one base.

The library was built by means of the immunoSEQ multiplex PCR assay. Imported from immuneACCESS, the table was reduced by TCRdb to in-frame sequences with V and J called. These copies leave out some clones; in studies compared against another copy, an unresolved V gene accounts for under half, and the cause of the remainder is not known. The sample yields 15,000 to 20,000 clones; roughly nine tenths were counted once. The ten most abundant clones make up roughly 2.4% of the sample. The chain links TRBV7-2 with TRBJ2-1; 11 middle bases align to TRBD2. The sequence came from a human donor with HPV-associated anogenital cancer. Source: blood, taken from a patient who underwent chemoradiotherapy. The DNA sequence is TGTGCCAGCAGCTTAGTAGCGGGAGGGCCTTATGAGCAGTTCTTC. This codes for CASSLVAGGPYEQFF.